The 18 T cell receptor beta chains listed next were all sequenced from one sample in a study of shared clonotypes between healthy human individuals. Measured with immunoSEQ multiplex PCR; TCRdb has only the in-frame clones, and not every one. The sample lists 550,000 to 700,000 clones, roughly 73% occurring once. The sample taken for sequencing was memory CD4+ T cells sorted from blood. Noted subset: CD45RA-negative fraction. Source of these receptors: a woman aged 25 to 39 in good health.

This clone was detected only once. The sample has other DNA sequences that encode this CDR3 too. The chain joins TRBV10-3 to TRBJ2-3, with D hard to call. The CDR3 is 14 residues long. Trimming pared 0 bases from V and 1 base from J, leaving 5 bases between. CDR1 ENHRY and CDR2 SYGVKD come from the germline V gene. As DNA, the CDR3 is TGTGCCATCAGTGAGTCCTCGGGCACAGATACGCAGTATTTT. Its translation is CAISESSGTDTQYF.

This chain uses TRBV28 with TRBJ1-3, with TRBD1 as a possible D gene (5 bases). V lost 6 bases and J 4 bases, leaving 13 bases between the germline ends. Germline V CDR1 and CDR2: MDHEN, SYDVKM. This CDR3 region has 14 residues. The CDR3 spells CASSVTGTGNTIYF. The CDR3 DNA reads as TGTGCCAGCAGCGTCACAGGTACGGGAAACACCATATATTTT. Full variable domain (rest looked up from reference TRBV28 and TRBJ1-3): DVKVTQSSRYLVKRTGEKVFLECVQDMDHENMFWYRQDPGLGLRLIYFSYDVKMKEKGDIPEGYSVSREKKERFSLILESASTNQTSMYLCASSVTGTGNTIYFGEGSWLTVV.

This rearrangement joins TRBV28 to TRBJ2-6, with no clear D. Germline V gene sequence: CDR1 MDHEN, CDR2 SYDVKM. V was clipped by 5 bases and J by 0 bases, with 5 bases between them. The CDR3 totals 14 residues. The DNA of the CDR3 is TGTGCCAGCAGTCCATACTCTGGGGCCAACGTCCTGACTTTC. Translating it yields CASSPYSGANVLTF.

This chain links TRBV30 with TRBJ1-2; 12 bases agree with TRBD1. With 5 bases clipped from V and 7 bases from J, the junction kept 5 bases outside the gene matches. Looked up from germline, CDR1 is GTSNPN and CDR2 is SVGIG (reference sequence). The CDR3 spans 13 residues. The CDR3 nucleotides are TGTGCCTGGGGGACAGGGGGCAGTCGTGGCTACACCTTC. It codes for CAWGTGGSRGYTF.

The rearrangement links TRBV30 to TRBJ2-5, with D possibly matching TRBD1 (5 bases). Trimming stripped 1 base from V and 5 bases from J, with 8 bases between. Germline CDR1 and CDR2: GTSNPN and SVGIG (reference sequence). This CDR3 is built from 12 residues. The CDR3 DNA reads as TGTGCCTGGAGTGGTGGGGCGGAGACCCAGTACTTC. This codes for CAWSGGAETQYF.

CDR3: CASSHKEGLAESYEQYF. The CDR3 DNA reads TGTGCCAGCAGCCACAAAGAGGGACTAGCGGAGAGTTACGAGCAGTACTTC. The J gene is TRBJ2-7, the V gene TRBV21-1; TRBD2, the table's D call, was not compared with the DNA. TRBV21-1 has pseudogene status. The CDR3 runs to 17 residues.

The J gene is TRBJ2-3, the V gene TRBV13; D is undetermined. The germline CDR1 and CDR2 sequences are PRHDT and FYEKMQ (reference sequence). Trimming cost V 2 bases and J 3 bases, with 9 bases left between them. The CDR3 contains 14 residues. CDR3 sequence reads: CASSLRRWTDTQYF. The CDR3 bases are TGTGCCAGCAGCTTAAGAAGGTGGACAGATACGCAGTATTTT.

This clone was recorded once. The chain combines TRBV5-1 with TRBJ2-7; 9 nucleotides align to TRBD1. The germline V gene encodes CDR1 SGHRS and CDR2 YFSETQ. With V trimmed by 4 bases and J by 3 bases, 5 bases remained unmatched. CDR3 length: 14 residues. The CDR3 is CASSQSGQGYEQYF. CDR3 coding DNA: TGCGCCAGCAGCCAGTCGGGACAGGGCTACGAGCAGTACTTC.

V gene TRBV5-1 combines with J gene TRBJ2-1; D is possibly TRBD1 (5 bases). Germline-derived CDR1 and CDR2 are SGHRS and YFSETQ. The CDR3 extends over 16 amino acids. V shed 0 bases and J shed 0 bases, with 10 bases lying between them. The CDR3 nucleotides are TGCGCCAGCAGCTTGGCCAAAGGGGACTCCTACAATGAGCAGTTCTTC. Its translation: CASSLAKGDSYNEQFF.

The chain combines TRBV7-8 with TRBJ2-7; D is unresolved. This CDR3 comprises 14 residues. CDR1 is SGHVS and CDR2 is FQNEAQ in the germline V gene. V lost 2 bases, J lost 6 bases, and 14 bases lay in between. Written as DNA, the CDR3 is TGTGCCAGCAGCTTACCGGTAGGGTATGTCGAGCAGTACTTC. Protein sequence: CASSLPVGYVEQYF.

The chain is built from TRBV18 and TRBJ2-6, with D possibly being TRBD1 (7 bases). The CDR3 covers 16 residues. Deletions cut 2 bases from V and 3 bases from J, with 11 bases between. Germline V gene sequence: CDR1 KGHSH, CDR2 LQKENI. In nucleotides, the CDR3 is TGTGCCAGCTCACCAATCAGGGGGGATGGGGCCAACGTCCTGACTTTC. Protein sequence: CASSPIRGDGANVLTF.

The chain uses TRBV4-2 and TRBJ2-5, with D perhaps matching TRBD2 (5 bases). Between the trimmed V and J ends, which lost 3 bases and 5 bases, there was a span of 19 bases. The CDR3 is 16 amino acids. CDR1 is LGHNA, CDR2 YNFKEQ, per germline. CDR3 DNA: TGTGCCAGCAGCCAGGCCTCGGCTAGGCCGGGGGAGACCCAGTACTTC. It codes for CASSQASARPGETQYF.

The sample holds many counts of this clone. CDR3 region: CASSKWENTGELFF. The CDR3 DNA follows: TGTGCCAGCAGCAAATGGGAGAACACCGGGGAGCTGTTTTTT. The chain is built from TRBV21-1 and TRBJ2-2. TRBV21-1 has pseudogene status. The CDR3 sequence is 14 residues long.

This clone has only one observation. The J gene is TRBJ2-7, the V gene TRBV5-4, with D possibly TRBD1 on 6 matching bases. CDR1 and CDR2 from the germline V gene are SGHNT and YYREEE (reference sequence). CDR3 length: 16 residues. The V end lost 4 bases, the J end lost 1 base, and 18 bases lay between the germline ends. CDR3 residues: CASSGSFGTMSYEQYF. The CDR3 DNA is TGTGCCAGCAGCGGGTCGTTTGGGACAATGTCCTACGAGCAGTACTTC.

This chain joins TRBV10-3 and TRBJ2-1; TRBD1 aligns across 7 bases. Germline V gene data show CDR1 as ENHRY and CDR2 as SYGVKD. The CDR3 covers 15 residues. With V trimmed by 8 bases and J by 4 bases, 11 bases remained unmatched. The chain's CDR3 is CAIGIDRAVYNEQFF. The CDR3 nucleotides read TGTGCCATCGGGATCGACAGGGCTGTTTACAATGAGCAGTTCTTC.

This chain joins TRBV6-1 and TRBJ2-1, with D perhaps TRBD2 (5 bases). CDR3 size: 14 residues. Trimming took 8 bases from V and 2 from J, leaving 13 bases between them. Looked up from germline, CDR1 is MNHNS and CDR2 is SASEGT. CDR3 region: CASDRYGAYNEQFF. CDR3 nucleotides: TGTGCCAGCGACCGGTACGGGGCCTACAATGAGCAGTTCTTC.

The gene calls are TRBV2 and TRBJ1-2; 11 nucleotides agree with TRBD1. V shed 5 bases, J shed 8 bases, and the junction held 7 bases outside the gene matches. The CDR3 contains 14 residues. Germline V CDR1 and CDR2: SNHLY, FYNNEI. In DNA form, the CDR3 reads TGTGCCAGCAGTTGGGACAGGGGGAGGTACGGCTACACCTTC. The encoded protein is CASSWDRGRYGYTF. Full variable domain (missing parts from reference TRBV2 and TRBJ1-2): EPEVTQTPSHQVTQMGQEVILRCVPISNHLYFYWYRQILGQKVEFLVSFYNNEISEKSEIFDDQFSVERPDGSNFTLKIRSTKLEDSAMYFCASSWDRGRYGYTFGSGTRLTVV.

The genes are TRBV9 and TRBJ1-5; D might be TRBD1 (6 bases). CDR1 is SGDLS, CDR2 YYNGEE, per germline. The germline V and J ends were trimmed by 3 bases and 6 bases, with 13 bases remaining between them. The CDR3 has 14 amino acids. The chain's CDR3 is CASSATGFGQPQHF. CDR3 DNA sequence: TGTGCCAGCAGCGCCACAGGGTTTGGTCAGCCCCAGCATTTT.